The table lists the clone carrying this TCR beta chain with a few counts. CDR1 and CDR2 (germline): SNHLY, FYNNEI. The CDR3 consists of 12 residues. Trimming took 6 bases from V and 12 from J, leaving 12 bases between them. The assay was immunoSEQ multiplex PCR, and TCRdb's table has in-frame clones only and misses some. The sample includes 250,000 to 400,000 clones, approximately 89% of them seen just once. This specimen comes from a study of blood T cell repertoires in COVID-19. The rearrangement uses TRBV2 and TRBJ1-6; D is perhaps TRBD1 (6 bases). Sequenced material: peripheral blood. The source of this sequence is a woman in her thirties with COVID-19, enrolled during active disease. The CDR3 is CASSITGLPLHF. The CDR3 DNA follows: TGTGCCAGCAGCATCACAGGGTTACCCCTCCACTTT.